This note documents a single T cell receptor (beta chain) sequence. The sample is drawn from a study of blood T cell repertoires in COVID-19. About the research overall: Whether acute or convalescent, the COVID-19 samples came from the United States, Italy and Spain. PBMCs, B-cell-depleted T cells, or T cells were the source of the cDNA or gDNA that made up the material.

In the original workflow: Reference gene primer amplification in the assay estimated nucleated cell counts. The protocol was immunoSEQ multiplex PCR, while the TCRdb copy is restricted to in-frame clones and leaves out a portion. The D gene and trimming were derived from the DNA, and the V and J assignments and clone size from that table. The sample lists fewer than 40,000 clones; 70% to 80% were seen once. The material sequenced was peripheral blood. The receptor's source is a man aged 70 or older with acute or convalescent COVID-19.

The CDR3 coding sequence is TGCGCCAGCAGCCCAACAGGCCTAGCGGTAATGGGCGACAATGAGCAGTTCTTC. Translation: CASSPTGLAVMGDNEQFF. The chain has TRBV4-1 and TRBJ2-1, with 7 positions matching TRBD2. The CDR3 is 18 residues long. Germline V CDR1 and CDR2: MGHRA, YSYEKL. V lost 4 bases and J lost 5; bases outside the gene matches: 17.